These T cell receptor beta chains were read from a single sample in a study of radiotherapy plus CTLA-4 blockade in lung cancer. Using immunoSEQ multiplex PCR, the repertoire was profiled, and TCRdb retains in-frame clones only, with some absent. The sample shows roughly 53,000 clones, roughly 81% of them seen only once. Here the sequenced sample was peripheral blood, taken from a patient treated with radiotherapy plus ipilimumab. These receptors were taken from a human donor with non-small cell lung cancer whose response to radiotherapy plus ipilimumab could not be evaluated. Each CDR3 is given with its conserved first and last residue. The order of the fields is CDR3 protein, CDR3 DNA, D gene, clone size, V gene, CDR3 length, J gene. The D gene is left open where the match is weak. Rows give clone size only sometimes, using once, few, many, or a class for an expanded clone.

cdr3_aa: CASSGGLVGSEQYF
cdr3_nt: TGTGCCAGCAGTGGGGGACTAGTTGGCTCCGAGCAGTACTTC
d_call: TRBD2
clone_size: few
v_call: TRBV6-5
cdr3_length: 14
j_call: TRBJ2-7

cdr3_aa: CASRWTSAEETQYF
cdr3_nt: TGTGCCAGCAGGTGGACTAGCGCAGAAGAGACCCAGTACTTC
d_call: TRBD2
clone_size: .
v_call: TRBV28
cdr3_length: 14
j_call: TRBJ2-5

cdr3_aa: CASSERPGTGTQPQHF
cdr3_nt: TGTGCCAGCAGTGAGAGACCCGGAACAGGGACTCAGCCCCAGCATTTT
d_call: .
clone_size: .
v_call: TRBV6-1
cdr3_length: 16
j_call: TRBJ1-5

cdr3_aa: CASSIPQGHNEQFF
cdr3_nt: TGTGCCAGCAGTATCCCGCAGGGTCACAATGAGCAGTTCTTC
d_call: .
clone_size: .
v_call: TRBV7-9
cdr3_length: 14
j_call: TRBJ2-1

cdr3_aa: CASGLAVGDYGYTF
cdr3_nt: TGTGCCAGCGGATTGGCGGTGGGAGACTATGGCTACACCTTC
d_call: .
clone_size: .
v_call: TRBV6-5
cdr3_length: 14
j_call: TRBJ1-2

cdr3_aa: CASSLGDRGPNTEAFF
cdr3_nt: TGCGCCAGCAGCTTGGGGGACAGGGGGCCGAACACTGAAGCTTTCTTT
d_call: TRBD1
clone_size: .
v_call: TRBV5-1
cdr3_length: 16
j_call: TRBJ1-1

cdr3_aa: CASSSTGTGGNEKLFF
cdr3_nt: TGTGCCAGCAGCTCTACCGGGACAGGGGGCAATGAAAAACTGTTTTTT
d_call: TRBD1
clone_size: few
v_call: TRBV4-2
cdr3_length: 16
j_call: TRBJ1-4

cdr3_aa: CASSEWDRNQPQHF
cdr3_nt: TGTGCCAGCAGTGAATGGGACAGGAATCAGCCCCAGCATTTT
d_call: TRBD1
clone_size: .
v_call: TRBV2
cdr3_length: 14
j_call: TRBJ1-5

cdr3_aa: CASSPTTGPNYNEQFF
cdr3_nt: TGTGCCAGCAGTCCCACAACAGGGCCCAACTACAATGAGCAGTTCTTC
d_call: .
clone_size: .
v_call: TRBV28
cdr3_length: 16
j_call: TRBJ2-1

cdr3_aa: CASSPTSGRAREQFF
cdr3_nt: TGTGCCAGCAGCCCCACTAGCGGGAGGGCCCGTGAGCAGTTCTTC
d_call: TRBD2
clone_size: .
v_call: TRBV2
cdr3_length: 15
j_call: TRBJ2-1

cdr3_aa: CASRGQGPTEAFF
cdr3_nt: TGTGCCAGCAGAGGACAGGGGCCCACTGAAGCTTTCTTT
d_call: TRBD1
clone_size: once
v_call: TRBV6-1
cdr3_length: 13
j_call: TRBJ1-1

cdr3_aa: CASRASGSTDTQYF
cdr3_nt: TGTGCCAGCAGAGCTAGCGGGAGCACAGATACGCAGTATTTT
d_call: TRBD2
clone_size: .
v_call: TRBV6-5
cdr3_length: 14
j_call: TRBJ2-3

cdr3_aa: CASSLTLGAGVEAFF
cdr3_nt: TGTGCCAGCAGCCTTACTTTGGGGGCGGGTGTTGAAGCTTTCTTT
d_call: .
clone_size: .
v_call: TRBV7-8
cdr3_length: 15
j_call: TRBJ1-1

cdr3_aa: CASSPELAGGYNEQFF
cdr3_nt: TGTGCCAGCAGCCCCGAACTAGCGGGGGGTTACAATGAGCAGTTCTTC
d_call: TRBD2
clone_size: .
v_call: TRBV5-6
cdr3_length: 16
j_call: TRBJ2-1

cdr3_aa: CASSPRGVTDTQYF
cdr3_nt: TGTGCCAGCTCACCACGGGGAGTCACAGATACGCAGTATTTT
d_call: .
clone_size: .
v_call: TRBV18
cdr3_length: 14
j_call: TRBJ2-3

cdr3_aa: CASSQDFGRGTEAFF
cdr3_nt: TGCGCCAGCAGCCAAGATTTCGGGCGGGGGACTGAAGCTTTCTTT
d_call: .
clone_size: .
v_call: TRBV4-3
cdr3_length: 15
j_call: TRBJ1-1

cdr3_aa: CASSLPGNEQFF
cdr3_nt: TGTGCCAGCAGCCTGCCCGGCAATGAGCAGTTCTTC
d_call: .
clone_size: .
v_call: TRBV7-3
cdr3_length: 12
j_call: TRBJ2-1

cdr3_aa: CASSVGGNYGYTF
cdr3_nt: TGTGCCAGCAGCGTAGGCGGGAACTATGGCTACACCTTC
d_call: .
clone_size: .
v_call: TRBV9
cdr3_length: 13
j_call: TRBJ1-2

cdr3_aa: CASSIPGTTGELFF
cdr3_nt: TGTGCCAGTAGTATCCCAGGGACTACCGGGGAGCTGTTTTTT
d_call: .
clone_size: .
v_call: TRBV19
cdr3_length: 14
j_call: TRBJ2-2

cdr3_aa: CASSVRVVNTEAFF
cdr3_nt: TGTGCCAGCAGCGTGAGAGTTGTGAACACTGAAGCTTTCTTT
d_call: .
clone_size: .
v_call: TRBV7-9
cdr3_length: 14
j_call: TRBJ1-1

cdr3_aa: CASSPQDRVYYNEQFF
cdr3_nt: TGTGCCAGCTCACCACAGGACAGGGTCTACTACAATGAGCAGTTCTTC
d_call: TRBD1
clone_size: .
v_call: TRBV18
cdr3_length: 16
j_call: TRBJ2-1

cdr3_aa: CASSASGDTQYF
cdr3_nt: TGTGCCAGCAGCGCATCGGGAGATACGCAGTATTTT
d_call: .
clone_size: .
v_call: TRBV9
cdr3_length: 12
j_call: TRBJ2-3

cdr3_aa: CASQGVGTDTQYF
cdr3_nt: TGTGCCAGCCAGGGGGTGGGCACAGATACGCAGTATTTT
d_call: TRBD1
clone_size: once
v_call: TRBV28
cdr3_length: 13
j_call: TRBJ2-3

cdr3_aa: CASTLLGQGTGYTF
cdr3_nt: TGTGCCAGCACCCTCCTAGGACAGGGGACGGGCTACACCTTC
d_call: TRBD1
clone_size: .
v_call: TRBV6-1
cdr3_length: 14
j_call: TRBJ1-2

cdr3_aa: CASSFSGSGDNEQFF
cdr3_nt: TGTGCCAGCAGTTTTAGCGGGAGTGGCGACAATGAGCAGTTCTTC
d_call: TRBD2
clone_size: .
v_call: TRBV28
cdr3_length: 15
j_call: TRBJ2-1

cdr3_aa: CASSRTGSYEQYF
cdr3_nt: TGTGCCAGCTCCCGGACAGGGAGTTACGAGCAGTACTTC
d_call: TRBD1
clone_size: .
v_call: TRBV18
cdr3_length: 13
j_call: TRBJ2-7

cdr3_aa: CASSRSPGVTNEKLFF
cdr3_nt: TGTGCCAGCAGCCGGTCCCCGGGAGTCACTAATGAAAAACTGTTTTTT
d_call: .
clone_size: once
v_call: TRBV4-2
cdr3_length: 16
j_call: TRBJ1-4

cdr3_aa: CASSLWSQGNTEAFF
cdr3_nt: TGTGCCAGCAGTTTATGGTCACAGGGGAACACTGAAGCTTTCTTT
d_call: .
clone_size: .
v_call: TRBV28
cdr3_length: 15
j_call: TRBJ1-1

cdr3_aa: CASSQGFGTAYTDTQYF
cdr3_nt: TGTGCCAGCAGCCAAGGGTTCGGGACAGCGTATACAGATACGCAGTATTTT
d_call: TRBD1
clone_size: .
v_call: TRBV4-2
cdr3_length: 17
j_call: TRBJ2-3

cdr3_aa: CASSKRDRAVYEQYF
cdr3_nt: TGTGCCAGCAGTAAACGGGACAGGGCGGTCTACGAGCAGTACTTC
d_call: TRBD1
clone_size: few
v_call: TRBV6-6
cdr3_length: 15
j_call: TRBJ2-7

cdr3_aa: CASSPGQGAMGEKLFF
cdr3_nt: TGTGCCAGCAGCCCAGGACAGGGGGCAATGGGTGAAAAACTGTTTTTT
d_call: TRBD1
clone_size: .
v_call: TRBV7-2
cdr3_length: 16
j_call: TRBJ1-4

cdr3_aa: CASSVEISGGGIDGYTF
cdr3_nt: TGTGCCAGCAGCGTAGAAATCTCGGGGGGCGGAATCGATGGCTACACCTTC
d_call: .
clone_size: .
v_call: TRBV9
cdr3_length: 17
j_call: TRBJ1-2

cdr3_aa: CASSYVRGVSGEAFF
cdr3_nt: TGTGCCAGCAGTTACGTCAGGGGCGTTAGTGGTGAAGCTTTCTTT
d_call: .
clone_size: .
v_call: TRBV6-5
cdr3_length: 15
j_call: TRBJ1-1

cdr3_aa: CASSLNGQMNTEAFF
cdr3_nt: TGTGCCAGCAGCTTAAACGGACAGATGAACACTGAAGCTTTCTTT
d_call: .
clone_size: .
v_call: TRBV5-8
cdr3_length: 15
j_call: TRBJ1-1

cdr3_aa: CASSPLAWVFSGNTIYF
cdr3_nt: TGTGCCAGCAGTCCGCTAGCCTGGGTTTTCTCTGGAAACACCATATATTTT
d_call: .
clone_size: .
v_call: TRBV28
cdr3_length: 17
j_call: TRBJ1-3

cdr3_aa: CASSFGLALYNEQFF
cdr3_nt: TGTGCCAGCAGCTTTGGCCTAGCACTATACAATGAGCAGTTCTTC
d_call: .
clone_size: once
v_call: TRBV5-8
cdr3_length: 15
j_call: TRBJ2-1

cdr3_aa: CASSPGQGAIGTEAFF
cdr3_nt: TGCGCCAGCAGCCCGGGACAGGGGGCGATTGGAACTGAAGCTTTCTTT
d_call: TRBD1
clone_size: .
v_call: TRBV5-1
cdr3_length: 16
j_call: TRBJ1-1

cdr3_aa: CASSYSGGPYNEQFF
cdr3_nt: TGTGCCAGCAGTTACTCCGGGGGTCCCTACAATGAGCAGTTCTTC
d_call: .
clone_size: once
v_call: TRBV6-5
cdr3_length: 15
j_call: TRBJ2-1

cdr3_aa: CASSEGANLQYF
cdr3_nt: TGTGCCAGCAGTGAAGGTGCGAACCTTCAGTACTTC
d_call: .
clone_size: once
v_call: TRBV2
cdr3_length: 12
j_call: TRBJ2-4

cdr3_aa: CASSWSRGVEKLFF
cdr3_nt: TGTGCCAGCAGCTGGTCCAGGGGCGTGGAAAAACTGTTTTTT
d_call: .
clone_size: .
v_call: TRBV11-2
cdr3_length: 14
j_call: TRBJ1-4

cdr3_aa: CASSVRQGTAGELFF
cdr3_nt: TGTGCCAGCAGCGTTAGACAGGGGACGGCCGGGGAGCTGTTTTTT
d_call: TRBD1
clone_size: .
v_call: TRBV9
cdr3_length: 15
j_call: TRBJ2-2

cdr3_aa: CASRSTVHEQYF
cdr3_nt: TGTGCCAGCAGATCGACTGTCCATGAGCAGTACTTC
d_call: .
clone_size: .
v_call: TRBV6-5
cdr3_length: 12
j_call: TRBJ2-7

cdr3_aa: CASSPRISLAAHLENIQYF
cdr3_nt: TGTGCCAGCAGCCCCCGTATCTCACTAGCGGCACACCTGGAAAACATTCAGTACTTC
d_call: TRBD2
clone_size: .
v_call: TRBV11-2
cdr3_length: 19
j_call: TRBJ2-4

cdr3_aa: CASSEYGELFF
cdr3_nt: TGTGCCAGCAGTGAGTACGGGGAGCTGTTTTTT
d_call: .
clone_size: .
v_call: TRBV6-1
cdr3_length: 11
j_call: TRBJ2-2

cdr3_aa: CASSLRTSYEQYF
cdr3_nt: TGTGCCAGCAGCTTAAGGACATCCTACGAGCAGTACTTC
d_call: .
clone_size: .
v_call: TRBV5-6
cdr3_length: 13
j_call: TRBJ2-7